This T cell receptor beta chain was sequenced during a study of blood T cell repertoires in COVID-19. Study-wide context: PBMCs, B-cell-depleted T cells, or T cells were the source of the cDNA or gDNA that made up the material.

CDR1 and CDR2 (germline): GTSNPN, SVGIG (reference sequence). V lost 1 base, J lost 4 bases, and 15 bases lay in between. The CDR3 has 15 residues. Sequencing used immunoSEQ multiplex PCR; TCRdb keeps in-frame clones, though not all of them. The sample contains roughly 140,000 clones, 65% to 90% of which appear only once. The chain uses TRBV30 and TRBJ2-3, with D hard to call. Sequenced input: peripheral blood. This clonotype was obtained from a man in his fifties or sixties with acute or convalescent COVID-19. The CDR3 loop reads CAWSATLVSPDTQYF. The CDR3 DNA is TGTGCCTGGAGTGCGACCCTAGTATCCCCAGATACGCAGTATTTT.